The 3 T cell receptor beta chains presented below share a single source sample, sequenced in a study of Graves' ophthalmopathy and Graves' hyperthyroidism. TCR beta CDR3 amplification used RNA transcripts. An initial RT-PCR round employing HTBI primers preceded a second-round multiplex PCR. TCRdb called the multiplex PCR reads again in MiXCR, with one record for every CDR3 protein. Here the sample spans 210,000 or so distinct CDR3 sequences, less than 30% being singletons. The source material was peripheral blood. These receptors were taken from a man aged 45-65 years with Graves' ophthalmopathy.

The sample holds many counts of this clonotype. V and J are TRBV5-1 and TRBJ1-1; D is unclear. Germline values: CDR1 SGHRS, CDR2 YFSETQ. The length of the CDR3 is 13 residues. Trimming shortened V by 0 bases and J by 7 bases, and 10 bases separated the two germline ends. CDR3 residues: CASSLGSESEAFF. CDR3 bases: TGCGCCAGCAGCTTGGGCTCCGAGAGTGAAGCTTTCTTT. Using reference TRBV5-1 and TRBJ1-1 for the parts outside the CDR3, the full variable domain is KAGVTQTPRYLIKTRGQQVTLSCSPISGHRSVSWYQQTPGQGLQFLFEYFSETQRNKGNFPGRFSGRQFSNSRSEMNVSTLELGDSALYLCASSLGSESEAFFGQGTRLTVV.

This clonotype has at least ten counts. The genes are TRBV15 and TRBJ1-1; D is unclear. Germline lookup yields CDR1 LNHNV and CDR2 YYDKDF (reference sequence). There are 15 residues in the CDR3. Trimming pared 0 bases from V and 0 bases from J, leaving 8 bases between. The CDR3 region has the DNA TGTGCCACCAGCAGAGAAAAAGGAGTGAACACTGAAGCTTTCTTT. Encoded protein: CATSREKGVNTEAFF.

The chain uses TRBV7-2 and TRBJ2-5; D is uncertain. V was shortened by 2 bases and J by 0 bases, with 7 bases between the two germline ends. Germline CDR1 SGHTA, CDR2 FQGNSA. This CDR3 has 14 residues. The CDR3 is CASSLLDYQETQYF. As DNA, the CDR3 is TGTGCCAGCAGCTTACTCGACTACCAAGAGACCCAGTACTTC.